This passage covers 20 T cell receptor beta chains from one sample sequenced in a study of sequential checkpoint blockade in melanoma. The table came from immunoSEQ multiplex PCR; TCRdb's copy has only in-frame clones and leaves some out. The table lists more than 30,000 clones, 65% to 90% of them singletons. As to treatment: randomized to nivolumab then ipilimumab (arm A) or the reverse (arm B). Sequences were derived from CD8+ T cells sorted from blood (inferred from file names), sampled from a patient given nivolumab and ipilimumab in sequence. The receptors originated from a human donor with melanoma.

By its share, this clone is medium-sized. The CDR3 nucleotides read TGTGCCAGCAGCCCAGGGACAGGGGAGGGGTATGGCTACACCTTC. Its protein product is CASSPGTGEGYGYTF. The chain carries TRBV7-2 and TRBJ1-2, with TRBD1 matching 10 bases. Unmatched junction bases numbered 8, after V lost 5 bases and J lost 5 bases. Germline CDR1 and CDR2: SGHTA and FQGNSA. The CDR3 has 15 amino acids.

The chain has TRBV7-2 and TRBJ1-3; D remains ambiguous. From germline, CDR1 is SGHTA and CDR2 FQGNSA. There are 12 residues in the CDR3. Trimming shortened V by 3 bases and J by 7 bases, and 7 bases separated the two germline ends. The chain's CDR3 is CASSFAGNTIYF. The CDR3 region has the DNA TGTGCCAGCAGCTTTGCCGGGAACACCATATATTTT.

The chain is built from TRBV19 and TRBJ1-6; 9 bases agree with TRBD1. J gave up 12 bases and V 7 bases, and 16 bases lay outside the gene matches. This CDR3 has 16 residues. Germline-derived CDR1 and CDR2 are LNHDA and SQIVND (reference sequence). The CDR3 is CASTDLPGQGFLPLHF. The DNA of the CDR3 is TGTGCCAGTACCGACTTACCGGGACAGGGCTTTTTACCCCTCCACTTT.

J is TRBJ1-2 and V is TRBV19, with a weak D call TRBD1 (6 bases). This CDR3 comprises 12 residues. Germline V lookup: CDR1 LNHDA, CDR2 SQIVND (reference sequence). V gave up 7 bases and J gave up 4 bases, with 10 bases separating them. The CDR3 sequence is CASNGGGYGYTF. CDR3 nucleotides: TGTGCCAGTAATGGGGGCGGCTATGGCTACACCTTC.

The V and J genes are TRBV21-1 and TRBJ2-5; the table gives TRBD1 as D, unverified against the DNA. TRBV21-1 is marked as a pseudogene. The CDR3 is made up of 12 amino acids. CDR3 loop: CASSKAGETQYF. As DNA, the CDR3 is TGTGCCAGCAGCAAAGCGGGCGAGACCCAGTACTTC.

J is TRBJ2-7 and V is TRBV14, with D perhaps TRBD2 (5 bases). The ends were cut back, 4 bases at V and 7 bases at J, with 11 bases in the middle. This CDR3 comprises 12 residues. Germline V lookup: CDR1 SGHDN, CDR2 FVKESK. CDR3 DNA: TGTGCCAGCAGCCCTGGCGGGTGGGAGCAGTACTTC. Protein sequence: CASSPGGWEQYF.

The chain combines TRBV25-1 with TRBJ2-3; 9 nucleotides agree with TRBD2. Germline CDR1 reads MGHDK; CDR2 reads SYGVNS. V was clipped by 9 bases and J by 5 bases; unmatched bases: 12. This CDR3 is built from 15 residues. The CDR3 loop is CASNSRGGPKDTQYF. The CDR3 DNA is TGTGCCAGTAACTCGCGGGGGGGCCCTAAAGATACGCAGTATTTT.

The chain links TRBV4-1 to TRBJ2-1, with TRBD2 as a possible D gene (5 bases). Trimming pared 1 base from V and 2 bases from J, leaving 15 bases between. CDR3 size: 17 residues. CDR1 MGHRA and CDR2 YSYEKL come from the germline V gene. CDR3 region: CASSQAERRNAYNEQFF. DNA for the CDR3: TGCGCCAGCAGCCAAGCGGAAAGGAGGAACGCCTACAATGAGCAGTTCTTC.

CDR3 amino acids: CAISEGGSYEQYF. CDR3 DNA: TGTGCCATCAGCGAGGGCGGCTCCTACGAGCAGTACTTC. The chain carries TRBV6-5 and TRBJ2-7, with a weak D call TRBD2 (5 bases). Germline V CDR1 and CDR2: MNHEY, SVGAGI. There are 13 residues in the CDR3. Trimming cost V 10 bases and J 0 bases, with 13 bases left between them.

V and J are TRBV27 and TRBJ2-1, with D tentatively TRBD2 (6 bases). The ends were cut back, 4 bases at V and 4 bases at J, with 11 bases in the middle. This CDR3 spans 14 amino acids. The germline gives CDR1 MNHEY, CDR2 SMNVEV (reference sequence). The CDR3 sequence: CASSSGGTYNEQFF. The CDR3 coding sequence is TGTGCCAGCAGTTCCGGGGGTACTTACAATGAGCAGTTCTTC.

V usage is TRBV7-9 and J usage is TRBJ2-1; 7 bases line up with TRBD2. CDR3 length: 14 amino acids. V lost 5 bases, J lost 3 bases, and 4 bases stayed unmatched. Germline CDR1 and CDR2: SEHNR and FQNEAQ (reference sequence). The CDR3 coding sequence is TGTGCCAGCAGCCCTACTAGCGACTACAATGAGCAGTTCTTC. This codes for CASSPTSDYNEQFF.

The rearrangement links TRBV5-1 to TRBJ2-7; TRBD2 agrees at 7 bases. This CDR3 has 16 residues. CDR1 SGHRS and CDR2 YFSETQ come from the germline V gene. Unmatched junction bases numbered 10, after V lost 3 bases and J lost 1 base. This chain's CDR3 is CASSYSSGVGSYEQYF. The CDR3 bases are TGCGCCAGCAGCTACTCAAGCGGGGTCGGGTCCTACGAGCAGTACTTC.

The chain combines TRBV7-6 with TRBJ2-5; D unresolved. The germline V gene has CDR1 SGHVS and CDR2 FNYEAQ. CDR3 length: 15 amino acids. Trimming cost V 2 bases and J 14 bases, with 24 bases left between them. In DNA, the CDR3 is TGTGCCAGCAGCTTATCCGACAACCCCCCCAAGAGACCCTACTTC. Translated, it gives CASSLSDNPPKRPYF.

This sequence joins TRBV7-9 and TRBJ2-1; 12 bases are shared with TRBD2. Germline V CDR1 and CDR2: SEHNR, FQNEAQ (reference sequence). The junction had 8 bases not matched to a gene; V was cut back by 5 bases and J by 6 bases. This CDR3 is built from 16 residues. The CDR3 reads CASSTRTSGTGNEQFF. As DNA, the CDR3 is TGTGCCAGCAGCACCCGGACTAGCGGGACTGGCAATGAGCAGTTCTTC.

This clone was counted a single time. The chain is built from TRBV19 and TRBJ2-7; D is unresolved. From germline, CDR1 is LNHDA and CDR2 SQIVND (reference sequence). V was cut by 3 bases and J by 3 bases, with 12 bases left in between. CDR3 length: 14 residues. The CDR3 sequence: CASSIGGPLYEQYF. The CDR3 nucleotides are TGTGCCAGTAGTATTGGTGGGCCCCTCTACGAGCAGTACTTC.

J is TRBJ1-2 and V is TRBV25-1; the match to TRBD1 covers 7 bases. This CDR3 contains 15 residues. The ends lost 3 bases at V and 4 bases at J; junction bases unmatched: 8. Germline V gene lookup returns CDR1 MGHDK and CDR2 SYGVNS. The CDR3 loop is CASSDPGTAAYGYTF. DNA for the CDR3: TGTGCCAGCAGTGACCCGGGGACAGCCGCCTATGGCTACACCTTC.

The gene calls are TRBV9 and TRBJ2-3; the match to TRBD2 covers 10 bases. Germline lookup yields CDR1 SGDLS and CDR2 YYNGEE. V lost 0 bases and J lost 14; bases outside the gene matches: 6. The CDR3 covers 13 residues. The CDR3 DNA sequence: TGTGCCAGCAGCGTAGAGGAGCGGGGGGGAGCGTATTTT. Its translation is CASSVEERGGAYF.

This clone was counted once. The rearrangement links TRBV7-8 to TRBJ1-5; tentatively, D is TRBD1 (6 bases). The germline V and J ends were trimmed by 0 bases and 5 bases, with 11 bases remaining between them. Germline V gene lookup returns CDR1 SGHVS and CDR2 FQNEAQ. The length of the CDR3 is 15 residues. The CDR3 sequence: CASSLARRGYQPQHF. The CDR3 nucleotides read TGTGCCAGCAGCTTAGCTCGCAGGGGTTATCAGCCCCAGCATTTT.

The chain uses TRBV9 and TRBJ1-2, with TRBD1 matching over 12 bases. The CDR3 length is 15 residues. Losses at the gene ends were 3 bases for V and 5 bases for J; bases not matched to a gene: 5. Germline CDR1 and CDR2: SGDLS and YYNGEE. The CDR3 DNA is TGTGCCAGCAGCGGACCGGGACAGGGGGCGTATGGCTACACCTTC. This encodes CASSGPGQGAYGYTF.

This chain uses TRBV5-8 with TRBJ2-7; 10 positions agree with TRBD1. The CDR3 is 14 residues long. The trim removed 4 bases at V and 3 bases at J, leaving 4 bases unmatched. Germline V gene data show CDR1 as SGHTS and CDR2 as YDEGEE. CDR3 DNA sequence: TGTGCCAGCAGCCTGTGGACAGGGGGCTACGAGCAGTACTTC. Its translation: CASSLWTGGYEQYF.